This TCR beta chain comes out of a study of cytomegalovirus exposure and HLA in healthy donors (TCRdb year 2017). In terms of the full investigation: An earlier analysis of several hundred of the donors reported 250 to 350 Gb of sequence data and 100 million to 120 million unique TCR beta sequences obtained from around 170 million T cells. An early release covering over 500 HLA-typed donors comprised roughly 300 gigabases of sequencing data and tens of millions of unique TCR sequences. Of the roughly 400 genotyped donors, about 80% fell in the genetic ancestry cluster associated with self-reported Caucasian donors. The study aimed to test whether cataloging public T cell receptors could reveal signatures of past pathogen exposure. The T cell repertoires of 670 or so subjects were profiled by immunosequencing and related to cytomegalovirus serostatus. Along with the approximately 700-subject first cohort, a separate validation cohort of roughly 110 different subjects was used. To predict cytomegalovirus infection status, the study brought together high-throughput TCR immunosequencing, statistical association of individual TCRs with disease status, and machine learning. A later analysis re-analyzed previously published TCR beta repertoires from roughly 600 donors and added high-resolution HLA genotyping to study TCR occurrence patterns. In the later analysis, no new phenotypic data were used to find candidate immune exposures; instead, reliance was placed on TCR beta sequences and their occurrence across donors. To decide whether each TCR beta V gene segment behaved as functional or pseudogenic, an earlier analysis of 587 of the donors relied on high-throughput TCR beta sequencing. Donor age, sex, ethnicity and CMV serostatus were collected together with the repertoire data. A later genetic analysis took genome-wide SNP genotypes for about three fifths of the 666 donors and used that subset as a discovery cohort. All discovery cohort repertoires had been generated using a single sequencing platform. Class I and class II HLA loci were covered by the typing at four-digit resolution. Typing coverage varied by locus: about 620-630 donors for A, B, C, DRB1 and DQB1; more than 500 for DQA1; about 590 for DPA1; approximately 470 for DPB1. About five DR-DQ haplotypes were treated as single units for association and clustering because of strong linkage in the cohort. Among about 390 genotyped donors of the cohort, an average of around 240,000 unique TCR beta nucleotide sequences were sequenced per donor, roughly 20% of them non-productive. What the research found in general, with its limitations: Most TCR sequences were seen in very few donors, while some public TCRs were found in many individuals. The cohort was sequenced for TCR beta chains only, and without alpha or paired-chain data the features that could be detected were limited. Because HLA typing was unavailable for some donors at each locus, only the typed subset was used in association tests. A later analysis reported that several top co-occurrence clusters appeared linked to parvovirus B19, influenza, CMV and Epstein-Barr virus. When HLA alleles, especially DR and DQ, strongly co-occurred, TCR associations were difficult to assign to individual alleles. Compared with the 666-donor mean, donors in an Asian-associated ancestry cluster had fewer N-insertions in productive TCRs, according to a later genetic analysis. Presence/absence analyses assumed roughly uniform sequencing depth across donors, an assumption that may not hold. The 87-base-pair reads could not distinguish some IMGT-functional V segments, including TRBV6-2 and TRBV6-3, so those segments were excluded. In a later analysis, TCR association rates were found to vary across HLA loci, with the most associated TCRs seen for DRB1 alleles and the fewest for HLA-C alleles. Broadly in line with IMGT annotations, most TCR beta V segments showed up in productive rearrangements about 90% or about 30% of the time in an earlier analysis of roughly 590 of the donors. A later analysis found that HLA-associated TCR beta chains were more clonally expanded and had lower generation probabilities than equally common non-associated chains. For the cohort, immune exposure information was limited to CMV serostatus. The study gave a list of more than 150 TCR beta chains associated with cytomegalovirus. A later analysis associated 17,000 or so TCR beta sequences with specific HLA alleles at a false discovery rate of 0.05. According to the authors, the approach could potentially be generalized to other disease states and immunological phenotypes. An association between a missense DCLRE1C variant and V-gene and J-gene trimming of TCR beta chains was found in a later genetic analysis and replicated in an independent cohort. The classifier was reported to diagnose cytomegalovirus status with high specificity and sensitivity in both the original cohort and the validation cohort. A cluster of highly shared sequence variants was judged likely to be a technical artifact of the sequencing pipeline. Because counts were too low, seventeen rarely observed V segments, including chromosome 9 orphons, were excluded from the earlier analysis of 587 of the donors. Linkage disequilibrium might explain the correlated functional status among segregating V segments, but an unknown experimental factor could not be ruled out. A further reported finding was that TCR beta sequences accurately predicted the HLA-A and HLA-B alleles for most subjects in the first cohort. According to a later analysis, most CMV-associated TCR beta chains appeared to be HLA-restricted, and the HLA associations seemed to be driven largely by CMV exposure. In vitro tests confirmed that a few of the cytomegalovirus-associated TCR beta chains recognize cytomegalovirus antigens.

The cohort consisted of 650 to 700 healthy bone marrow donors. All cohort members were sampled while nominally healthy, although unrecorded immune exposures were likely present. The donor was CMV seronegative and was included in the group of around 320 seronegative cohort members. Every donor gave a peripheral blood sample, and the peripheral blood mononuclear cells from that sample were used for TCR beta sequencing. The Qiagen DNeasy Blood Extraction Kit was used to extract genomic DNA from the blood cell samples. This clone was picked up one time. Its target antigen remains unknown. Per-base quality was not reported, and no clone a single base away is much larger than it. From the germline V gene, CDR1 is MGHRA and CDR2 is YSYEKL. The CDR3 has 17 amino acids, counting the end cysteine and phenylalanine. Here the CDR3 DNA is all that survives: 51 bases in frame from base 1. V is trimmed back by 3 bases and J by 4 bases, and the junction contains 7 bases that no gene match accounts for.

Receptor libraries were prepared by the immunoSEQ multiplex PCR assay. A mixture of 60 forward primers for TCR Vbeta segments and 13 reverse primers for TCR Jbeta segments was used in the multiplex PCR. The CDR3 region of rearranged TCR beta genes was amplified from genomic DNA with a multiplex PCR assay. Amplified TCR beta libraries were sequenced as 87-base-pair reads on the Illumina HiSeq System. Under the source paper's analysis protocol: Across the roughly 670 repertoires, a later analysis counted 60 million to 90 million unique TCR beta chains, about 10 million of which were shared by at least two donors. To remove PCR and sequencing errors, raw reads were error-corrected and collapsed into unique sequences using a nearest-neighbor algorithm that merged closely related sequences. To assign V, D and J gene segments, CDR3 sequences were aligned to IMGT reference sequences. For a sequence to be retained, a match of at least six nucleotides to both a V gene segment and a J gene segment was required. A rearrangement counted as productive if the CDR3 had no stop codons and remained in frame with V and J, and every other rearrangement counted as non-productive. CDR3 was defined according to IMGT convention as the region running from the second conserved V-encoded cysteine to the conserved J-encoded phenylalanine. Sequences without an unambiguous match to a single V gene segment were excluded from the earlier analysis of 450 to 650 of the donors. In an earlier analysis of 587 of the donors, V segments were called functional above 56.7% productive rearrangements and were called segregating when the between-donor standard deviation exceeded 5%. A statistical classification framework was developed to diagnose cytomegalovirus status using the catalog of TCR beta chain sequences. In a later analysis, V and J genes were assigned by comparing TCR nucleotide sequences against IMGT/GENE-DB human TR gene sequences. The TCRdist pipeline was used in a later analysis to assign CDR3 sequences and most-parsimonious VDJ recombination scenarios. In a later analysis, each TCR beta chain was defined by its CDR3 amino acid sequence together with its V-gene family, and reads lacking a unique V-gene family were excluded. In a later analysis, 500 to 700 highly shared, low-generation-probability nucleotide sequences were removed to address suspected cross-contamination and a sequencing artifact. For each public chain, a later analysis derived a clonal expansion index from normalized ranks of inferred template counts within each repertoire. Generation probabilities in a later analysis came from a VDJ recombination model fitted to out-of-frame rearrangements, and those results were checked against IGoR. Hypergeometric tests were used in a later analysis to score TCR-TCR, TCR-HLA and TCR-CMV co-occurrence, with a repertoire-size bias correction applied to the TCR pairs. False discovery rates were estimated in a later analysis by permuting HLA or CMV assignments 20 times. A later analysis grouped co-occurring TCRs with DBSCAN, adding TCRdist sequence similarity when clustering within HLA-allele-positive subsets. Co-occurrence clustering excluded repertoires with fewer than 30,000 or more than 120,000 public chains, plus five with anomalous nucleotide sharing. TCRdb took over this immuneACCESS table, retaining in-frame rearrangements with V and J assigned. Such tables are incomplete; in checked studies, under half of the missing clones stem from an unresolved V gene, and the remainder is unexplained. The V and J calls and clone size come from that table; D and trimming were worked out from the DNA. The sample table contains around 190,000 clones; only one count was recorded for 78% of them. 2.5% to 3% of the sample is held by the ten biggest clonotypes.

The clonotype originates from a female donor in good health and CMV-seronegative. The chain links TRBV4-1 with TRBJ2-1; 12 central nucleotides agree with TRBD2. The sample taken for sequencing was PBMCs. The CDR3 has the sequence CASSHLSGTSGYNEQFF. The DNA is TGCGCCAGCAGCCACCTCTCCGGGACTAGCGGGTACAATGAGCAGTTCTTC.